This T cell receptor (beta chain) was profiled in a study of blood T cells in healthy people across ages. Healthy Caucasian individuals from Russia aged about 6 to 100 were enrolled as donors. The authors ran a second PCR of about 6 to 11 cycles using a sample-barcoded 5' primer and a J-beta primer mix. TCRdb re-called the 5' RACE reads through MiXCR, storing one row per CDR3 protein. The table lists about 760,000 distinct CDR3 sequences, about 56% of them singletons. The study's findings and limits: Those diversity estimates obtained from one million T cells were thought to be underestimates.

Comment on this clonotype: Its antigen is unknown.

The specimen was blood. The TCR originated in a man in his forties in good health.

The CDR3 loop is CASSSPKTVRETQYF. For the CDR3, the DNA is TGTGCCAGCAGTTCCCCCAAGACAGTTCGGGAGACCCAGTACTTC. V and J are TRBV12-3 or TRBV12-4 and TRBJ2-5; D might be TRBD1 (5 bases). With 4 bases removed from V and 5 bases from J, the gap between germline ends came to 17 bases. This CDR3 comprises 15 residues.